This passage covers 2 T cell receptor beta chains from one sample sequenced in a study of T cell changes during pregnancy in multiple sclerosis (dated by TCRdb to about 2019). The library was made by the immunoSEQ multiplex PCR assay. Imported from immuneACCESS, the table was reduced by TCRdb to in-frame sequences with V and J called. These copies leave out some clones; in studies compared against another copy, an unresolved V gene accounts for under half, and the cause of the remainder is not known. The sample profile shows tens of thousands of clones; around nine tenths of them were found once. In total, the top ten clones hold 0.39% of the sample. The sample here was CD4+ T cells from peripheral blood mononuclear cells, taken after pregnancy. The receptors originated from a female donor with multiple sclerosis, enrolled in a pregnancy study.

The chain links TRBV29-1 to TRBJ2-3, with TRBD1 matching 8 bases. Germline CDR1 is SQVTM and CDR2 is ANQGSEA. Trimming at V came to 7 bases and at J to 3 bases, leaving 9 bases not matched to a gene. The CDR3 has 14 residues. This CDR3 is CSAAPDRETDTQYF. Here the CDR3 DNA reads TGCAGCGCCGCTCCGGACAGGGAGACAGATACGCAGTATTTT.

The chain carries TRBV9 and TRBJ2-3; D is ambiguous. Germline V CDR1 and CDR2: SGDLS, YYNGEE. This CDR3 is 14 amino acids long. The ends were cut back, 0 bases at V and 2 bases at J, with 7 bases in the middle. The CDR3 DNA sequence: TGTGCCAGCAGCGTAGGGGCCCTCACAGATACGCAGTATTTT. Encoded protein: CASSVGALTDTQYF. Full variable domain (missing parts from reference TRBV9 and TRBJ2-3): DSGVTQTPKHLITATGQRVTLRCSPRSGDLSVYWYQQSLDQGLQFLIQYYNGEERAKGNILERFSAQQFPDLHSELNLSSLELGDSALYFCASSVGALTDTQYFGPGTRLTVL.